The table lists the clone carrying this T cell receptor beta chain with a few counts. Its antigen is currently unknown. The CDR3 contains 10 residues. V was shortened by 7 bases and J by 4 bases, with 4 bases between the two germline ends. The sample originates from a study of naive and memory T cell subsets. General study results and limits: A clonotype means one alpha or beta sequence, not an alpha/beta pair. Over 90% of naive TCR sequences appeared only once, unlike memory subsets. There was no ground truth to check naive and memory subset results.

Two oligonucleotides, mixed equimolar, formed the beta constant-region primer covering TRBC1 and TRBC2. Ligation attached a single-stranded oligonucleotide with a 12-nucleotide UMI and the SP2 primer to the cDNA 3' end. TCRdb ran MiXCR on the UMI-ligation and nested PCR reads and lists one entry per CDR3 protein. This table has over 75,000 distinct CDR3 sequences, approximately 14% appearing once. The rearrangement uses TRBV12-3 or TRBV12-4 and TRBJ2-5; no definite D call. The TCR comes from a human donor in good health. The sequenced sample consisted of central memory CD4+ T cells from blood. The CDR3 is CASMGETQYF. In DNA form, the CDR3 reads TGTGCCAGCATGGGAGAGACCCAGTACTTC.